This is a list of T cell receptor beta chains from one sample in a study of blood T cell repertoires in COVID-19. Repertoires were generated with immunoSEQ multiplex PCR, while TCRdb's copy carries only in-frame clones and drops some. This table has roughly 65,000 clones, about 84% appearing once. Sequenced: peripheral blood. These receptors were obtained from a human donor in a cohort sampled during active COVID-19. Each CDR3 is given with its conserved first and last residue. D genes are given only for firm matches. The size of a clone is reported for some rows only, either as once, few or many, or as a class for expanded clones.

>TRBV4-1|-|-|TRBJ1-1
CASSQVAVNTEAFF
TGCGCCAGCAGCCAAGTGGCGGTGAACACTGAAGCTTTCTTT
>TRBV6-5|-|-|TRBJ2-7
CASSPWGGTGYEQYF
TGTGCCAGCAGCCCCTGGGGCGGGACCGGCTACGAGCAGTACTTC
>TRBV11-2|-|-|TRBJ1-5
CASSRSGHIGQPQHF
TGTGCCAGCAGCCGATCCGGACATATCGGTCAGCCCCAGCATTTT
>TRBV6-5|once|-|TRBJ1-6
CASNRDITYNSPLHF
TGTGCCAGCAACCGGGACATTACCTATAATTCACCCCTCCACTTT
>TRBV11-2|-|TRBD2|TRBJ2-5
CASSLGRRGGKETQYF
TGTGCCAGCAGCTTAGGCCGGCGGGGGGGTAAAGAGACCCAGTACTTC
>TRBV3-1/TRBV3-2|-|-|TRBJ1-3
CASSRTAGNTIYF
TGTGCCAGCAGCCGGACAGCTGGAAACACCATATATTTT
>TRBV27|-|-|TRBJ2-3
CASRTRTSTDTQYF
TGTGCCAGCAGGACCAGGACTAGCACAGATACGCAGTATTTT
>TRBV7-2|-|-|TRBJ2-1
CASSLRGIDEQFF
TGTGCCAGCAGCCTTAGGGGGATCGATGAGCAGTTCTTC
>TRBV12-5|few|-|TRBJ1-1
CASGIPGVATEAFF
TGTGCTAGTGGTATACCAGGGGTGGCCACTGAAGCTTTCTTT
>TRBV9|-|-|TRBJ2-2
CASSPLRTGELFF
TGTGCCAGCAGCCCACTGCGCACCGGGGAGCTGTTTTTT
>TRBV29-1|-|-|TRBJ1-2
CSVGQRNYGYTF
TGCAGCGTTGGACAGAGAAACTATGGCTACACCTTC
>TRBV6-5|once|-|TRBJ2-2
CASSGGLRTGELFF
TGTGCCAGCAGCGGGGGATTAAGGACCGGGGAGCTGTTTTTT
>TRBV7-2|-|-|TRBJ1-2
CASSLEAGGDGYTF
TGTGCCAGCAGCTTAGAGGCGGGTGGAGATGGCTACACCTTC
>TRBV19|once|TRBD1|TRBJ1-6
CASSPRGGQGTSSPLHF
TGTGCCAGTAGTCCACGAGGGGGACAGGGTACCAGCTCACCCCTCCACTTT
>TRBV5-1|once|TRBD2|TRBJ2-5
CASSLTLAGGQETQYF
TGCGCCAGCAGCTTGACCCTAGCGGGGGGGCAAGAGACCCAGTACTTC
>TRBV27|-|TRBD1|TRBJ1-2
CASSIRSGPGTGLDGYTF
TGTGCCAGCAGTATCCGCTCCGGTCCCGGGACAGGTTTAGATGGCTACACCTTC
>TRBV9|-|-|TRBJ1-2
CASSETGSRGYTF
TGTGCCAGCAGCGAAACAGGGTCCCGGGGCTACACCTTC
>TRBV18|once|-|TRBJ1-2
CASSPPNGQQNYGYTF
TGTGCCAGCTCACCACCTAATGGACAGCAGAACTATGGCTACACCTTC
>TRBV28|-|TRBD1|TRBJ2-5
CASSDNRGQETQYF
TGTGCCAGCAGTGACAACAGGGGACAAGAGACCCAGTACTTC
>TRBV3-1/TRBV3-2|-|TRBD1|TRBJ1-6
CASSQDRGNSPLHF
TGTGCCAGCAGCCAGGACAGGGGAAATTCACCCCTCCACTTT
>TRBV7-2|-|TRBD2|TRBJ2-1
CASSLDASGGYNEQFF
TGTGCCAGCAGCTTAGATGCTAGCGGGGGGTACAATGAGCAGTTCTTC
>TRBV3-1/TRBV3-2|-|-|TRBJ2-7
CASSPRVVTGTSYEQYF
TGTGCCAGCAGCCCAAGGGTCGTCACAGGGACCTCCTACGAGCAGTACTTC
>TRBV7-9|-|-|TRBJ2-6
CASSRKTGTGANVLTF
TGTGCCAGCAGCCGAAAAACAGGGACTGGGGCCAACGTCCTGACTTTC
>TRBV18|-|TRBD1|TRBJ1-5
CASSYTGADQPQHF
TGTGCCAGCTCATACACAGGGGCTGATCAGCCCCAGCATTTT
>TRBV14|-|TRBD1|TRBJ1-3
CASSQSRGYSGNTIYF
TGTGCCAGCAGCCAGTCCAGGGGGTACTCTGGAAACACCATATATTTT
>TRBV28|-|TRBD1|TRBJ1-2
CASNPQGRANYGYTF
TGTGCCAGCAACCCACAGGGGAGAGCTAACTATGGCTACACCTTC
>TRBV5-1|once|TRBD1|TRBJ1-1
CASSKSTGKGTEAFF
TGCGCCAGCAGCAAATCGACAGGGAAAGGGACTGAAGCTTTCTTT
>TRBV18|-|TRBD1|TRBJ1-5
CASSPIGQGNQPQHF
TGTGCCAGCTCACCAATCGGACAGGGGAATCAGCCCCAGCATTTT
>TRBV11-2|-|TRBD1|TRBJ2-7
CASSLDRTGNEQYF
TGTGCCAGCAGCTTAGATAGGACAGGGAACGAGCAGTACTTC
>TRBV2|few|TRBD1|TRBJ2-7
CASSEQGATYEQYF
TGTGCCAGCAGTGAACAGGGGGCCACCTACGAGCAGTACTTC
>TRBV7-9|-|TRBD1|TRBJ1-2
CASSPWDRNYGYTF
TGTGCCAGCAGCCCCTGGGACAGAAACTATGGCTACACCTTC
>TRBV10-2|-|TRBD2|TRBJ2-2
CASSGEAGVRGTGELFF
TGCGCCAGCAGTGGTGAAGCGGGGGTCCGTGGCACCGGGGAGCTGTTTTTT
>TRBV6-5|-|TRBD1|TRBJ1-5
CASNPGQGRNQPQHF
TGTGCCAGCAACCCGGGACAGGGACGCAATCAGCCCCAGCATTTT
>TRBV3-1/TRBV3-2|-|-|TRBJ2-1
CASSPFSNDEQFF
TGTGCCAGCAGCCCATTTAGTAACGATGAGCAGTTCTTC
>TRBV27|once|TRBD1|TRBJ1-6
CASSFQTGGISPLHF
TGTGCCAGCAGTTTCCAGACAGGGGGCATTTCACCCCTCCACTTT
>TRBV6-6|-|-|TRBJ1-1
CASGATGTEAFF
TGTGCCAGCGGTGCCACAGGGACTGAAGCTTTCTTT
>TRBV5-5|-|TRBD1|TRBJ1-2
CASSSAGTGAAFYGYTF
TGTGCCAGCAGCTCCGCCGGGACAGGGGCGGCTTTCTATGGCTACACCTTC
>TRBV9|once|-|TRBJ2-3
CASSRLDSSTDTQYF
TGTGCCAGCAGCCGACTTGATTCTAGCACAGATACGCAGTATTTT
>TRBV2|-|-|TRBJ2-2
CASSLDTGELFF
TGTGCCAGCAGCCTTGACACCGGGGAGCTGTTTTTT